This T cell receptor beta chain was sequenced during a study of blood T cells in healthy people across ages. Study information: About one barcoded TCR beta cDNA was captured per two T cells. Study conclusions and caveats: Lack of knowledge of donor CMV status possibly confounded expanded clonotype changes. When set beside aged donors, long-lived donors presented more naive CD4+ cells and higher diversity.

Alongside a J-beta primer mix, a sample-barcoded 5' primer served in a second PCR lasting roughly 7 to 11 cycles. Via MiXCR, TCRdb re-called the 5' RACE reads, giving one row per CDR3 protein. The table includes 1.2 million to 1.5 million distinct CDR3 sequences, 45% to 70% detected once. On this clonotype: The target antigen is unknown.

Per sample, a minimum of 6 million PBMCs were isolated. The V gene's germline CDR1 is DFQATT and CDR2 SNEGSKA (reference sequence). The V and J ends lost 6 bases and 7 bases, in that order; junction bases with no gene match: 14. The CDR3 runs 15 residues. The V call is TRBV20-1, the J call TRBJ1-5, with 8 bases identical to TRBD1. The specimen sequenced was blood. The sequence came from a man younger than 35 in good health. This chain's CDR3 is CSASQTGALKQPQHF. The CDR3 coding sequence is TGCAGTGCCTCCCAGACAGGGGCCCTAAAGCAGCCCCAGCATTTT.